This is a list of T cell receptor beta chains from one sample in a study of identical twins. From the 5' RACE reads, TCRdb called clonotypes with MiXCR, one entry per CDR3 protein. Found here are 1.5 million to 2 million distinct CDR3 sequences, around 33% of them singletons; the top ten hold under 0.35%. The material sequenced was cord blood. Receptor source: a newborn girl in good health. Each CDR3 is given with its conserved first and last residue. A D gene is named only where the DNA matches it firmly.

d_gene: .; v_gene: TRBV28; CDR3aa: CASSLSAGPPYEQFF
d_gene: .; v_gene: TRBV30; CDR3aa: CAWSGSRGKQYF
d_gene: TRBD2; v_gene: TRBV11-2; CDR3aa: CASRQPGLATDTQYF
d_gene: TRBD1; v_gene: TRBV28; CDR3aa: CASSLTGTGGAEQYF
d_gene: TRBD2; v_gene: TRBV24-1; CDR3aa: CATSDWTSGDEQYF
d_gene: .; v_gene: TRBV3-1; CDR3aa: CAIGRTDEQFF
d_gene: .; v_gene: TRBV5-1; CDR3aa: CASSLVGGKTQYF
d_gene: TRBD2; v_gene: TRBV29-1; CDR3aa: CSVLASGRDTQYF
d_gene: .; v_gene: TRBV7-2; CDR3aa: CASSLGGRGVSSYNEQFF
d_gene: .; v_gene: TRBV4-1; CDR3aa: CASSQRFLASAGTDTQYF
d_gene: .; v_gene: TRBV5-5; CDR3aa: CASSFSDGQETQFF
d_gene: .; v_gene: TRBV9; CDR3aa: CASSSQSKVSEAFF
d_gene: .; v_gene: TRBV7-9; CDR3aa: CVTDTQYF
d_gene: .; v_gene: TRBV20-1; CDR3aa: CSASLSSNQPQHF
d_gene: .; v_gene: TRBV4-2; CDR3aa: CASSQDLGAMNEKLFF
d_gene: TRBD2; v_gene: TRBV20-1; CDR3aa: CSARDPWRGGPDTQYF
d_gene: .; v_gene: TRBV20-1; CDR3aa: CSAREWAPAHNEQYF
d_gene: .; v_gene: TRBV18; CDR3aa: CASSPPWGRDHPNEKLFF
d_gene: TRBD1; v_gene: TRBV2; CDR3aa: CASSGIGTGVSRPQHF
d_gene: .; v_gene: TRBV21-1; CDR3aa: CASMEGYEQYF
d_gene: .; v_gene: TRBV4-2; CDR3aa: CASSQVGGTTNNEQFF
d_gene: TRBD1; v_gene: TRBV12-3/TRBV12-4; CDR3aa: CASSSFAGTGGNEQFF
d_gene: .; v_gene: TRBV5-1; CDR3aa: CASSPGPPTNEKLFF
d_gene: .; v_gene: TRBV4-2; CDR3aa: CASSQDRMTYEQYF
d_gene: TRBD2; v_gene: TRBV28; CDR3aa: CATLLAGVSEQFF
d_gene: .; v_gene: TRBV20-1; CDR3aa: CSAQTTGKGYTF
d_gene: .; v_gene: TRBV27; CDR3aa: CAGSLGLNSYEQYF
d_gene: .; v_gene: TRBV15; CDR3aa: CATSTRPGLNEKLFF
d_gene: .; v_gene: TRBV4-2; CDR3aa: CASSQDFGRNTEAFF
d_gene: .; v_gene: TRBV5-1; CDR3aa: CASSLSGLGYTF
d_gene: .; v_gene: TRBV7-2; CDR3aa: CASSSQGHGELFF
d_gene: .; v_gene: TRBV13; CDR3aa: CASSLARAIPTDTQYF
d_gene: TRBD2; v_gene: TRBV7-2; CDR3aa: CASSVAGLAYNEQFF
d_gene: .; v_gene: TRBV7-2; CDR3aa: CASSLSNGGSTDTQYF
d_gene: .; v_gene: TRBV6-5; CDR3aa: CASRPQPWSETQYF
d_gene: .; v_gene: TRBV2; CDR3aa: CASSLTGWCGYTF
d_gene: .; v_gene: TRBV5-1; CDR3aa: CASSMGIYEQYF
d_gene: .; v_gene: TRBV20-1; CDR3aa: CSARDRGTSEKLFF
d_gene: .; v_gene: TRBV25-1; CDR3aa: CASSESARYGYTF
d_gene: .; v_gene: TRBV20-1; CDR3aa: CSARDPLGGPDTQYF
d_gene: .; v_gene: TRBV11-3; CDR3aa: CARMADTQYF
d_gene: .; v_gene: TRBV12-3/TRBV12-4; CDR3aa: CASSFGSSYSNQPQHF
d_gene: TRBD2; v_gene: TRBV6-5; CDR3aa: CASSYGRVKRGGRNEQFF
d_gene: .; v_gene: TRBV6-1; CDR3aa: CASSEWASGRGYTF
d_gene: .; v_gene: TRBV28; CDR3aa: CASSMGGANEKLFF
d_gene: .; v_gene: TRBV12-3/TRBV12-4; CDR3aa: CASSYRPPGYTF
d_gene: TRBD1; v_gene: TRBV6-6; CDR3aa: CASSYFRQGIDYEQYF
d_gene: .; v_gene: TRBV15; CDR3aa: CATSRARRQANYGYTF
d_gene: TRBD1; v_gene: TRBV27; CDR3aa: CASSPRDRGWYEQYF
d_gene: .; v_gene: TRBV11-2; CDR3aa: CASTASAETQYF
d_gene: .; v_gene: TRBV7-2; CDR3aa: CASSLAASGSSSYEQYF
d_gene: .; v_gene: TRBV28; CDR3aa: CASRAPDRAKNIQYF
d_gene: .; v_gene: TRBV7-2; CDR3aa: CASSPGSYGYTF
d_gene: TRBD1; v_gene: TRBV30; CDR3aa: CAWSGKGTGREKLFF
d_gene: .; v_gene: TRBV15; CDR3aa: CATSSPGQLTTF